This is a list of T cell receptor beta chains from one sample in a study of T cells in Graves' hyperthyroidism and ophthalmopathy. TCRdb re-derived calls from the multiplex PCR reads in MiXCR, one entry per CDR3 protein. The sample has more than 300,000 distinct CDR3 sequences; 11% to 15% are singletons. The sequencing input was blood. The source is a woman aged 55-69 years with Graves' hyperthyroidism. CDR3s include the opening cysteine and the closing phenylalanine or tryptophan. Size tells how often a clone was seen (once, few, many) or the class of an expanded clone, and some rows leave it out.

J,V,size,CDR3
TRBJ2-2,TRBV5-4,NA,CASSWGLGSSGHRELFF
TRBJ2-5,TRBV12-3/TRBV12-4,NA,CASSFGASETQYF
TRBJ1-4,TRBV11-2,NA,CASSLGGGLANEKLFF
TRBJ2-1,TRBV19,NA,CASSTSGFSGRVNEQFF
TRBJ2-2,TRBV5-5,many,CASSLVGSHGGELFF
TRBJ2-1,TRBV12-3/TRBV12-4,many,CASSAVVGGRQFF
TRBJ2-5,TRBV27,many,CASSCRTYQETQYF
TRBJ2-7,TRBV20-1,many,CSANPGGSYEQYF
TRBJ2-1,TRBV20-1,many,CSASTPPGGKYNEQFF
TRBJ1-3,TRBV12-3/TRBV12-4,many,CASSLEQGSSGNTIYF
TRBJ1-2,TRBV2,many,CASGAAHYGYTF
TRBJ1-3,TRBV11-3,many,CASSTGEGRGNTIYF
TRBJ2-1,TRBV29-1,NA,CSVEGLAWEQFF
TRBJ2-5,TRBV7-3,NA,CASSSVAGVETQYF
TRBJ1-4,TRBV18,many,CASSPRTSTEKLFF
TRBJ1-4,TRBV7-3,many,CASSRSGGANEKLFF
TRBJ2-7,TRBV20-1,NA,CSAPAGGGYEQYF
TRBJ1-2,TRBV2,many,CASSLDRSNYGYTF
TRBJ2-5,TRBV3-1,many,CASSRRSSGRGEETQYF
TRBJ1-6,TRBV19,few,CASSIGTRGRNSPLHF
TRBJ1-1,TRBV4-2,few,CASSHGGQSNTEAFF
TRBJ2-5,TRBV5-1,few,CASSLAAGSGRQETQYF
TRBJ2-2,TRBV24-1,NA,CATSDLSIRGTGELFF
TRBJ1-1,TRBV18,many,CASSPQEGQGTEAFF
TRBJ2-1,TRBV18,few,CASSRGTPPNNEQFF
TRBJ2-4,TRBV20-1,few,CSASGQELAKNIQYF